This is a list of T cell receptor beta chains from one sample in a study of OX40 agonist ivuxolimab in advanced cancers. Clones were sequenced by immunoSEQ multiplex PCR, and TCRdb holds only the in-frame ones, with some missing. The table shows about 80,000 clones, with 88% occurring only once. The sample in question was CD4+ or CD8+ T cells sorted from blood, obtained in a trial of the OX40 agonist ivuxolimab. All receptors come from an adult with an advanced solid tumor such as melanoma, head and neck, liver or kidney cancer. Both conserved end residues are part of each CDR3. Fields, in order: V gene, J gene, clone size, CDR3 protein. Part of the rows lack a size; the others show once, few, many or a class for expanded clones.

V gene: TRBV27; J gene: TRBJ1-2; clone size: .; CDR3 protein: CASSLSSPGLWGYTF
V gene: TRBV10-3; J gene: TRBJ2-3; clone size: .; CDR3 protein: CAMQSPPAGDTDTQYF
V gene: TRBV6-1; J gene: TRBJ2-3; clone size: once; CDR3 protein: CASSGPGTDTQYF
V gene: TRBV4-3; J gene: TRBJ1-6; clone size: few; CDR3 protein: CASSQEARANNSPLHF
V gene: TRBV2; J gene: TRBJ2-7; clone size: .; CDR3 protein: CASSMVQLAYEQYF
V gene: TRBV6-1; J gene: TRBJ1-2; clone size: .; CDR3 protein: CASSEFIGGQGKGYTF
V gene: TRBV5-1; J gene: TRBJ1-4; clone size: .; CDR3 protein: CASSLTSSGEKLFF
V gene: TRBV9; J gene: TRBJ2-1; clone size: .; CDR3 protein: CASSVVADQNYNEQFF
V gene: TRBV5-6; J gene: TRBJ1-2; clone size: .; CDR3 protein: CASSSDSNYGYTF
V gene: TRBV18; J gene: TRBJ2-7; clone size: .; CDR3 protein: CASSSRQGASLDEQYF
V gene: TRBV6-5; J gene: TRBJ1-1; clone size: once; CDR3 protein: CASSYFGSKNTEAFF
V gene: TRBV28; J gene: TRBJ1-2; clone size: .; CDR3 protein: CASSTQGGGNYGYTF
V gene: TRBV7-3; J gene: TRBJ2-3; clone size: .; CDR3 protein: CASSRQQGDAQYF
V gene: TRBV28; J gene: TRBJ2-1; clone size: .; CDR3 protein: CASSLSGDTYNEQFF
V gene: TRBV10-3; J gene: TRBJ2-1; clone size: .; CDR3 protein: CAISESGTGSYNEQFF
V gene: TRBV5-3; J gene: TRBJ2-7; clone size: .; CDR3 protein: CASSLQGAAEQYF
V gene: TRBV5-4; J gene: TRBJ2-5; clone size: .; CDR3 protein: CASTIGTGEETQYF
V gene: TRBV5-8; J gene: TRBJ2-1; clone size: .; CDR3 protein: CASSSERRLTYNEQFF
V gene: TRBV29-1; J gene: TRBJ2-3; clone size: .; CDR3 protein: CSVHSLWAGVSTDTQYF
V gene: TRBV25-1; J gene: TRBJ1-2; clone size: .; CDR3 protein: CASSAPGEGRYGYTF
V gene: TRBV27; J gene: TRBJ2-2; clone size: .; CDR3 protein: CASSVTSGFGGELFF
V gene: TRBV2; J gene: TRBJ1-5; clone size: .; CDR3 protein: CASSAGTGGGQPQHF
V gene: TRBV10-1; J gene: TRBJ1-5; clone size: .; CDR3 protein: CASSERTGDQPQHF
V gene: TRBV5-4; J gene: TRBJ2-3; clone size: once; CDR3 protein: CASSSTRGTDTQYF
V gene: TRBV6-5; J gene: TRBJ1-3; clone size: .; CDR3 protein: CASSLTGAGNTIYF
V gene: TRBV19; J gene: TRBJ1-5; clone size: few; CDR3 protein: CASSIGFFQPQHF
V gene: TRBV19; J gene: TRBJ2-1; clone size: few; CDR3 protein: CASSITTRGMQFF
V gene: TRBV7-2; J gene: TRBJ2-7; clone size: .; CDR3 protein: CASSLLGHEQYF
V gene: TRBV2; J gene: TRBJ1-1; clone size: .; CDR3 protein: CASTPGTRSVGSEAFF
V gene: TRBV7-9; J gene: TRBJ2-1; clone size: .; CDR3 protein: CASSLNWRGGRDEQFF
V gene: TRBV9; J gene: TRBJ2-4; clone size: .; CDR3 protein: CASSPRGGNSDIQYF
V gene: TRBV19; J gene: TRBJ2-7; clone size: once; CDR3 protein: CASSPRQGRVEQYF
V gene: TRBV6-6; J gene: TRBJ1-5; clone size: .; CDR3 protein: CASSLGQGRPPQHF
V gene: TRBV19; J gene: TRBJ1-4; clone size: .; CDR3 protein: CASTPTEGKLFF
V gene: TRBV10-3; J gene: TRBJ1-1; clone size: .; CDR3 protein: CAISPSARRRRGTEAFF
V gene: TRBV18; J gene: TRBJ2-7; clone size: .; CDR3 protein: CASSPLAVLDEQYF
V gene: TRBV11-1; J gene: TRBJ2-7; clone size: once; CDR3 protein: CASSSGGADYEQYF
V gene: TRBV5-4; J gene: TRBJ2-1; clone size: .; CDR3 protein: CASSVGQGGVYNEQFF
V gene: TRBV7-9; J gene: TRBJ2-1; clone size: .; CDR3 protein: CASSSDNEQFF
V gene: TRBV27; J gene: TRBJ2-3; clone size: .; CDR3 protein: CASSLPGGKDTQYF
V gene: TRBV9; J gene: TRBJ2-3; clone size: .; CDR3 protein: CASSVARSGGGVTDTQYF
V gene: TRBV5-1; J gene: TRBJ1-1; clone size: .; CDR3 protein: CASSSRAAMNTEAFF
V gene: TRBV19; J gene: TRBJ1-1; clone size: .; CDR3 protein: CASSDRRNTEAFF